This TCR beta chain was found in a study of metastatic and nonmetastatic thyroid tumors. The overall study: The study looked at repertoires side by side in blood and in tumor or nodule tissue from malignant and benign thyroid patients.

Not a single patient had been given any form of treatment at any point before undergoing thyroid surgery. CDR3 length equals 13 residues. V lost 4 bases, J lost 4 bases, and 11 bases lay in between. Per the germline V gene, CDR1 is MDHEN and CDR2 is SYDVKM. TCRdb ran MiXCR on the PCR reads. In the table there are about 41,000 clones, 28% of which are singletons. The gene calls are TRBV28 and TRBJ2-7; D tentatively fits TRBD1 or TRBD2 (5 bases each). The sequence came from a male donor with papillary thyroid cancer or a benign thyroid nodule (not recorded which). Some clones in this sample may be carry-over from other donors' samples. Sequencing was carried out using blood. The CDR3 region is CASSSGRTYEQYF. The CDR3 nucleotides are TGTGCCAGCAGTTCGGGACGGACATACGAGCAGTACTTC.